A selection of T cell receptor beta chains follows, all from one sample in a study of T-cell reconstitution after alpha-beta-depleted transplantation in children. TCRdb analysed the PCR reads with MiXCR anew, one entry per CDR3 protein. The profile shows hundreds of thousands of distinct CDR3 sequences, under 12% of them singletons. Specimen: PBMCs, collected before TCRalphabeta/CD19-depleted stem cell transplant. These receptors were collected from a child younger than 10 with inherited bone marrow failure, due to receive a stem cell transplant. Each CDR3 is given without its conserved first and last residue. A D gene is named only where the DNA matches it firmly.

V: TRBV9; D: NA; CDR3: ASSVWASEDNEQF
V: TRBV21-1; D: NA; CDR3: ARSGVLLAKNIQY
V: TRBV29-1; D: NA; CDR3: SVDTGDGQPQH
V: TRBV18; D: TRBD2; CDR3: ASSPTLAGFNEQF
V: TRBV5-1; D: NA; CDR3: ASSLSGLNTGELF
V: TRBV20-1; D: NA; CDR3: SASVAVAYNEQF
V: TRBV19; D: NA; CDR3: ASSMSMGTDTQY
V: TRBV29-1; D: TRBD2; CDR3: SVAGTSGSYNEQF
V: TRBV20-1; D: NA; CDR3: SASSVRSGAYNEQF
V: TRBV27; D: NA; CDR3: ASSSVTSYEQY
V: TRBV5-4; D: NA; CDR3: ASSSQYLNEQF
V: TRBV12-3/TRBV12-4; D: TRBD2; CDR3: ASRPGGVYNEQF
V: TRBV5-1; D: TRBD2; CDR3: ASSLSGIGYQETQY
V: TRBV12-3/TRBV12-4; D: NA; CDR3: ASSVQADQPQH
V: TRBV20-1; D: TRBD1; CDR3: SARADRGYEQY
V: TRBV4-1; D: NA; CDR3: ASSRFSSKVQEETQY
V: TRBV19; D: TRBD2; CDR3: ASRVAGTLHSEQF
V: TRBV2; D: TRBD2; CDR3: ASREGLAGHYEQY
V: TRBV12-3/TRBV12-4; D: NA; CDR3: ASSPSDSHNEQF